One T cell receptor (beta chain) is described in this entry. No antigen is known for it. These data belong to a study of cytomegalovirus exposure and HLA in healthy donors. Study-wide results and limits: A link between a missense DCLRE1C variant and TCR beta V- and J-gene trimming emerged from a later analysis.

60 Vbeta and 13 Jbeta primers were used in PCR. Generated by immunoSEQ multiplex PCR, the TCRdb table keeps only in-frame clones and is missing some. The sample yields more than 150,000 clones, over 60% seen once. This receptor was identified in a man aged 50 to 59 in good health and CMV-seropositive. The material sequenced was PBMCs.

The CDR3 nucleotides are TGTGCCAGCAGCTTGGGCGAGGAGACCCAGTACTTC. Its protein is CASSLGEETQYF. The rearrangement uses TRBV5-4 and TRBJ2-5, with D uncertain. This CDR3 comprises 12 residues. Germline-derived CDR1 and CDR2 are SGHNT and YYREEE (reference sequence). V lost 0 bases, J lost 5 bases, and 5 bases lay in between.